The TCR beta chain under discussion was sequenced for a study of T-cell reconstitution after alpha-beta-depleted transplantation in children (dated by TCRdb to 2016 to 2017). About the full investigation: Using TCR repertoire profiling, the study quantitatively followed how T-cell immune reconstitution unfolded in children after TCRalphabeta/CD19-depleted allogeneic hematopoietic cell transplantation.

This clonotype appeared a few times. There is no known antigen for this receptor. No base quality values were provided; no much bigger clone lies one nucleotide off. The method was PCR. Sequencing was performed on an Illumina HiSeq 2500. TCR library preparation used molecular barcoding, with unique molecular identifiers applied to normalize quantification of the TCRbeta repertoire. TCRdb reran the public reads through fastp at Q25 and MiXCR, keeping productive beta chains. Rows are unified per CDR3 protein, each entry keeping the most common DNA and genes. Recorded for this sample are 190,000 or so distinct CDR3 sequences; just over 14% of them occurred a single time. In total, the top ten clones hold less than 15% of the sample. There are 14 amino acids in the CDR3, from cysteine to phenylalanine inclusive. The read is trimmed to its CDR3 DNA, 42 bases read in frame from base 1. CDR1 and CDR2 are read off the germline V gene as LGHNA and YNFKEQ. Between the V and J ends, shortened by 8 bases and 7 bases respectively, the junction contains 20 bases.

Rearrangement joined TRBV4-2 to TRBJ2-5; the D gene identity is not certain. The source was PBMCs from the stem cell graft donor, collected from the stem cell graft. The TCR comes from a human donor who donated a stem cell graft to a child with acute lymphoblastic leukemia. The CDR3 in this case is CASGPGRLRWTQYF. The nucleotide sequence is given as TGTGCCAGCGGCCCCGGGCGCCTCCGATGGACCCAGTACTTC.